The present entry profiles one T cell receptor beta chain with its context. These data originate in a study of T cell changes during pregnancy in multiple sclerosis. Only in-frame clones appear in the TCRdb table, and some are missing; sequencing was by immunoSEQ multiplex PCR. The top ten clones hold just over 2.5% of a sample with about 77,000 clones, about 92% of them seen once. The CDR3 covers 15 residues. V was pared by 7 bases and J by 0 bases, with 9 bases of the junction left unmatched. In germline, CDR1 is MNHNS, CDR2 SASEGT. The sample was peripheral blood, taken after pregnancy. The rearrangement links TRBV6-1 to TRBJ2-7, with 7 bases fitting TRBD2. The clonotype comes from a female donor in good health, enrolled as a control in a pregnancy study. Here the CDR3 reads CASIGAGGTSYEQYF. Written as DNA, the CDR3 is TGTGCCAGCATCGGAGCCGGGGGGACCTCCTACGAGCAGTACTTC.